This T cell receptor (beta chain) was retrieved from a study of blood T cells in healthy people across ages (dated by TCRdb to between 2015 and 2017). The study in broad terms: In model experiments, roughly one uniquely barcoded TCR beta cDNA molecule per two T cells was captured by template switching. The donors were split into four age groups: young (average 16 years), middle-aged (39), aged (about 56) and long-lived (roughly 77). Using deep sequencing normalized with unique cDNA molecular identifiers, the study measured how TCR beta repertoire diversity changes with age. Two additional independent replicas of 1 million unique cDNA reads from the same blood draw were analyzed for two donors (one aged 18 to 30 and one aged 80 or older). Donors of different ages were randomly distributed across sequencing lanes to avoid experimental bias. General conclusions and limits of the study: Donor CMV infection status was unknown, potentially confounding age-related changes in expanded clonotypes. Since profiling was done on bulk unsorted PBMCs, naive and antigen-experienced compartments could not be conclusively compared. Estimates of total diversity based on one million sequenced T cells were considered lower bounds and underestimates. There was a strong correlation between observed TCR beta diversity and the percentage of naive T cells measured by flow cytometry. Observed TCR beta diversity per million T cells fell roughly linearly with age, and a significant reduction was already apparent by age roughly 40. Compared with the aged group, the long-lived group had more naive CD4+ T cells, fewer expanded clones and increased TCR diversity, suggesting age selection.

The donors were about 40 Caucasian individuals from Russia, aged roughly 6 to 100 years, who were systemically healthy. Each donor gave ten milliliters of peripheral blood, collected into EDTA-treated Vacutainer tubes. Ficoll-Paque density-gradient centrifugation was used to isolate PBMCs, with at least 6.5 million obtained per sample. Trizol reagent was used to extract total RNA from the PBMCs, yielding at least 6 micrograms per sample. For every donor, flow cytometry on a PBMC aliquot measured the percentage of naive CD45RAhigh/CD27high T cells. About this clonotype itself: The clone's antigen remains unknown. Per-base quality was not reported, and no clone a single base away is much larger than it.

The germline V gene (reference sequence) provides CDR1 DFQATT and CDR2 SNEGSKA. Trimming removed 2 bases from V and 1 base from J; the gene matches leave 4 bases unexplained. Reading from cysteine to phenylalanine, the CDR3 counts 16 amino acids. The only DNA kept is the CDR3, 48 bases in frame from the first base. Library creation used 5' RACE. Data came from an Illumina HiSeq 2500. A second PCR of 7 to 11 cycles was performed with a sample-barcoded 5' primer and a J-beta primer mix. Each TCR beta cDNA molecule received a unique molecular identifier from a template-switch 5' adaptor carrying 12 random nucleotides. Each sample yielded at least 3 million CDR3-containing paired-end reads. First-strand cDNA was synthesized from all RNA with the Mint cDNA synthesis kit, primed by a TRBC-specific oligonucleotide. After uracil-DNA glycosylase treatment, a first 18-cycle PCR used universal primers M1SS and BC2_uni_R on all cDNA. As for the original processing: For normalization, 1 million high-quality reads were randomly selected from each sample, with every read carrying a distinct molecular identifier. Reads with shared molecular identifiers were discarded instead of being binned into consensus sequences. MiTCR, run with a Q25 quality threshold and the strictest error-elimination algorithm, handled CDR3 identification, clonotype clustering and error correction. A nonparametric unseen species model with Euler transformation was used to estimate lower-bound total TCR beta diversity. TCRdb passed the public sequencing reads through fastp at Q25 and MiXCR, retaining productive beta sequences. Identical CDR3 proteins give one entry, which carries the most common genes and DNA. The V and J calls were determined by TCRdb, not by the authors. In all, the sample holds about 780,000 distinct CDR3 sequences, and about 59% of those were seen once. The top ten hold about 27% of the sample.

Sequencing was done on a sample of blood. The receptor chain draws on TRBV20-1 and TRBJ2-6; 8 bases in the middle match TRBD1. This receptor was identified in a man aged 30 to 39 in good health. For the CDR3, the sequence is CSARTDRVSGANVLTF. The DNA is as follows: TGCAGTGCTAGAACGGACAGGGTGTCTGGGGCCAACGTCCTGACTTTC.